The 16 T cell receptor beta chains below come from one sample, sequenced in a study of neurological immune-mediated disorders. In TCRdb, the 5' RACE reads were re-called with MiXCR into one record per CDR3 protein. The sample holds approximately 47,000 distinct CDR3 sequences, less than 15% seen once. Time point given: longitudinal time-point 3. Sequencing was performed on PBMCs. The receptor source for this set is a man aged 25 to 45 in good health.

In this sample, this clonotype turned up many times. The chain links TRBV3-1 to TRBJ2-5; 8 bases are shared with TRBD1. With V trimmed by 6 bases and J by 5 bases, 20 bases remained unmatched. Germline CDR1 LGHDT, CDR2 YNNKEL (reference sequence). The CDR3 length is 18 residues. CDR3 protein: CASSHLTGQGGERETQYF. The CDR3, as DNA: TGTGCCAGCAGTCACTTGACTGGACAGGGTGGAGAAAGGGAGACCCAGTACTTC.

This clonotype has more than one count but fewer than ten. V and J are TRBV24-1 and TRBJ2-5, with 10 bases aligning to TRBD1. V shed 5 bases, J shed 4 bases, and the junction held 6 bases outside the gene matches. CDR3 size: 15 residues. The germline gives CDR1 KGHDR, CDR2 SFDVKD. The CDR3 nucleotides are TGTGCCACCAGTGCCGGGACAGGGGACCTAGAGACCCAGTACTTC. This encodes CATSAGTGDLETQYF.

This clonotype was found many times. The chain's CDR3 is CASSLEGQGNYEQYF. The CDR3 DNA reads as TGTGCCAGCAGTTTAGAGGGACAGGGTAACTACGAGCAGTACTTC. The rearrangement joins TRBV12-3 or TRBV12-4 to TRBJ2-7; 9 bases fit TRBD1. The V segment lost 1 base and the J segment 3 bases; nucleotides outside the gene matches: 4. The CDR3 is 15 amino acids.

CDR3 protein: CASSLGLSGSSYEQYF. In nucleotides, the CDR3 is TGCGCCAGCAGCCTAGGTTTGAGCGGGAGTTCCTACGAGCAGTACTTC. The chain uses TRBV5-1 and TRBJ2-7; 8 positions match TRBD2. Per the germline V gene, CDR1 is SGHRS and CDR2 is YFSETQ. The CDR3 runs 16 residues. J was trimmed by 1 base and V by 4 bases; bases with no gene match: 10.

This clonotype was observed many times. The chain links TRBV25-1 to TRBJ2-2; maybe TRBD2 (6 bases). Trimming shortened V by 9 bases and J by 0 bases, and 11 bases separated the two germline ends. This CDR3 has 14 residues. Germline V CDR1 and CDR2: MGHDK, SYGVNS. Here the CDR3 reads CASSGSTNTGELFF. Here the CDR3 DNA reads TGTGCCAGTTCCGGGAGTACGAACACCGGGGAGCTGTTTTTT.

The V call is TRBV11-1, the J call TRBJ2-5; D not resolved. The CDR3 consists of 13 residues. V was cut by 5 bases and J by 2 bases, with 9 bases left in between. CDR1 SGHAT and CDR2 FQDESV come from the germline V gene (reference sequence). The CDR3 DNA sequence: TGTGCCAGCAGCACTGTACCACAAGAGACCCAGTACTTC. Protein sequence: CASSTVPQETQYF.

At least ten counts were recorded for this clonotype. The rearrangement uses TRBV20-1 and TRBJ2-3, with D uncertain. The CDR3 runs to 14 residues. Germline-derived CDR1 and CDR2 are DFQATT and SNEGSKA (reference sequence). V lost 3 bases and J lost 2, with 12 bases in between. In DNA form, the CDR3 reads TGCAGTGCTAGTGACCAGGAGCACACAGATACGCAGTATTTT. It yields the protein CSASDQEHTDTQYF.

This clonotype was recorded at least ten times. This chain uses TRBV20-1 with TRBJ2-5; 7 positions agree with TRBD1. The length of the CDR3 is 13 residues. Per the germline V gene, CDR1 is DFQATT and CDR2 is SNEGSKA (reference sequence). V lost 3 bases and J lost 3; bases outside the gene matches: 4. The CDR3 loop is CSARGTAKETQYF. The CDR3 DNA is TGCAGTGCTAGGGGGACAGCCAAAGAGACCCAGTACTTC.

This clonotype is medium-sized by share. The chain joins TRBV7-8 to TRBJ2-7; TRBD2 aligns across 10 bases. Germline CDR1 reads SGHVS; CDR2 reads FQNEAQ. The V gene end was trimmed by 4 bases and the J gene end by 5 bases; junction bases not matched to a gene: 5. The CDR3 is made up of 14 amino acids. CDR3 DNA: TGTGCCAGCAGCTCGGGACTAGCGTTGGACGAGCAGTACTTC. It encodes CASSSGLALDEQYF.

This sequence joins TRBV18 and TRBJ2-7; TRBD2 matches at 9 bases. This CDR3 spans 14 amino acids. Per the germline V gene, CDR1 is KGHSH and CDR2 is LQKENI. Trimming removed 8 bases from V and 2 bases from J; junction bases left unmatched: 7. The CDR3 here is CASHPSGGTYEQYF. CDR3 nucleotides: TGTGCCAGCCACCCCAGCGGGGGGACCTACGAGCAGTACTTC.

This clonotype has at least ten counts. This chain links TRBV7-8 with TRBJ2-4, with 9 bases lining up with TRBD1. The germline CDR1 and CDR2 sequences are SGHVS and FQNEAQ. V was pared by 1 base and J by 3 bases, with 4 bases of the junction left unmatched. The CDR3 has 16 residues. As DNA, the CDR3 is TGTGCCAGCAGCTTAGTGACAGGGGGTGGCAAAAACATTCAGTACTTC. Translated: CASSLVTGGGKNIQYF.

This clonotype has at least ten counts. The chain links TRBV3-1 to TRBJ2-7; 11 bases agree with TRBD2. Germline CDR1 is LGHDT and CDR2 is YNNKEL (reference sequence). V shed 3 bases and J 2 bases; nucleotides not matched to a gene: 6. CDR3 length: 16 amino acids. This CDR3 reads CASSHPGLADPYEQYF. The CDR3 nucleotides are TGTGCCAGCAGCCACCCGGGACTAGCGGATCCCTACGAGCAGTACTTC.

In this sample, this clonotype turned up a few times. The gene calls are TRBV12-3 or TRBV12-4 and TRBJ2-7; TRBD2 matches at 8 bases. The CDR3 consists of 13 residues. Trimming took 6 bases from V and 2 from J; bases not matched to a gene: 3. CDR3 amino acids: CASSRSGTYEQYF. The CDR3 bases are TGTGCCAGCAGCCGTAGCGGGACCTACGAGCAGTACTTC.

This clonotype was observed many times. This chain connects TRBV7-2 to TRBJ2-5; the D gene is possibly TRBD2 (7 bases). Looked up from germline, CDR1 is SGHTA and CDR2 is FQGNSA. Trimming left V 5 bases short and J 5 bases short, with 18 bases between. The length of the CDR3 is 15 residues. CDR3 in DNA: TGTGCCAGCAGCCCCCTGGGGGGGGCGGGGGAGACCCAGTACTTC. It encodes CASSPLGGAGETQYF.

This clonotype was seen ten or more times. The chain employs TRBV5-1 and TRBJ1-2, with 8 nucleotides matching TRBD1. Germline loops: CDR1 SGHRS, CDR2 YFSETQ. This CDR3 has 15 residues. After removal of 4 bases from V and 3 bases from J, the junction contained 8 bases not matched to a gene. The CDR3 is CASSTVDRDDYGYTF. In DNA form, the CDR3 reads TGCGCCAGCAGCACAGTGGACAGGGATGACTATGGCTACACCTTC.

This clonotype was seen at least ten times. The V and J genes are TRBV28 and TRBJ2-1; D is perhaps TRBD1 or TRBD2 (5 bases each). Germline V lookup: CDR1 MDHEN, CDR2 SYDVKM. This CDR3 region has 14 residues. Trimming took 5 bases from V and 2 from J, leaving 10 bases between them. The CDR3 DNA follows: TGTGCCAGCAGTCCGGGACCGCCCTACAATGAGCAGTTCTTC. This codes for CASSPGPPYNEQFF.